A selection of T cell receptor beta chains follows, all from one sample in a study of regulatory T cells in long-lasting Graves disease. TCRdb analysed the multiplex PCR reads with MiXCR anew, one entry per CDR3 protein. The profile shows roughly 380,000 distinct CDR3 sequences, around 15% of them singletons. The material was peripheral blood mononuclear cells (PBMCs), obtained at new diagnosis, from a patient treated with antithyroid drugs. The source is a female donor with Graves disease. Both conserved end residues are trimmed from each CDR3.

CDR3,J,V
SATSGAGNQPQH,TRBJ1-5,TRBV20-1
AISRTDLAPDSYEQY,TRBJ2-7,TRBV10-3
ASSTGLNTGELF,TRBJ2-2,TRBV7-6
ASSQGGSWQLTQY,TRBJ2-3,TRBV3-1
ASSWTGELSGNTIY,TRBJ1-3,TRBV7-9
AWSVDYLTRELF,TRBJ2-2,TRBV30
ASSQLADRGLSNQPQH,TRBJ1-5,TRBV4-1
ASSLPYRSGSTEAF,TRBJ1-1,TRBV5-1
ASSSRTGDSPLH,TRBJ1-6,TRBV13
ASNQEPQETQY,TRBJ2-5,TRBV28
ASRYSGRAGTDTQY,TRBJ2-3,TRBV12-3/TRBV12-4
ASSDLGQGGGYT,TRBJ1-2,TRBV2
ASSVNRGDKNIQY,TRBJ2-4,TRBV2
ASSHVTSEYSYEQY,TRBJ2-7,TRBV4-1
ATEGEVNSPLH,TRBJ1-6,TRBV2
SVEDGPEASNYGYT,TRBJ1-2,TRBV29-1
ASSPRDLNTEAF,TRBJ1-1,TRBV18
ASSGPGQAPDEQY,TRBJ2-7,TRBV28
SASSQGAVNYGYT,TRBJ1-2,TRBV20-1
ASSPEGSANTGELF,TRBJ2-2,TRBV2
ASSDGGLGTSGRGDEQY,TRBJ2-7,TRBV9
ASSPPGGGGETF,TRBJ1-1,TRBV18
ASSPLSESNSPLH,TRBJ1-6,TRBV5-1
ASSLARDTEAF,TRBJ1-1,TRBV19
ASSSDRSLNTEAF,TRBJ1-1,TRBV7-9
ASSSLLAGFSWQY,TRBJ2-7,TRBV6-9
ASSVLGYNEQF,TRBJ2-1,TRBV18
ASSQGGASNQPQH,TRBJ1-5,TRBV3-1
AWSVQGNVYNEQF,TRBJ2-1,TRBV30
ASTAPGTGANVLT,TRBJ2-6,TRBV9
ATSPGVQETQY,TRBJ2-5,TRBV10-3
ASSLRDEQY,TRBJ2-7,TRBV5-5
ASRYRGEGIQY,TRBJ2-4,TRBV6-2/TRBV6-3
ASSHPGQGGEAF,TRBJ1-1,TRBV4-1
ASRPGANVLT,TRBJ2-6,TRBV6-1
ASIPGTSGATYNEQF,TRBJ2-1,TRBV28
ASSQDGIRDRGLIQY,TRBJ2-4,TRBV4-1
ASSFGNTEAF,TRBJ1-1,TRBV7-9
SARAGSSNQPQH,TRBJ1-5,TRBV20-1
ASSFKGPNTGELF,TRBJ2-2,TRBV12-3/TRBV12-4